Listed below are T cell receptor beta chains from one sample, sequenced in a study of T-cell memory formation after mild COVID-19. TCRdb re-called the 5' RACE reads through MiXCR, storing one row per CDR3 protein. Here the sample spans roughly 340,000 distinct CDR3 sequences, under 25% being singletons. Sequencing was carried out using PBMCs or a T cell subset sorted from them (not recorded which). The receptor set was obtained from a man aged 18 to 29 who had mild COVID-19 (a few samples of this study predate the infection). Cell type and time point are not known. The conserved cysteine and the conserved F or W are not part of the CDR3 here.

TRBV6-2/TRBV6-3 | VSSSNGDYGYT
TRBV6-6 | ASGQWLAGNTGELF
TRBV6-2/TRBV6-3 | ASSRRKDRAYTGELF
TRBV25-1 | ASSGTGRYGYT
TRBV7-2 | ASSLFSSRDEQF
TRBV27 | ASSPRQGGSPQH
TRBV3-1 | ASSREWGDTEAF
TRBV5-6 | ASSLYLAGPLYEQY
TRBV6-2/TRBV6-3 | ASNRLAGANTDTQY
TRBV2 | AGQGRRTDTQY